This TCR beta chain appears in the sequencing data of a study of blood T cell repertoires in COVID-19. Study context: PBMCs, B-cell-depleted T cells, or T cells were the source of the cDNA or gDNA that made up the material.

Recruits, aged roughly 18 to 100 years, lived in about two dozen US areas. Assignments of participants to cohorts depended upon their own reported clinical history. Authors' analysis steps: Estimated nucleated cell counts came from reference gene primer amplification. Here immunoSEQ multiplex PCR was the method, and the copy in TCRdb shows in-frame clones only, minus some. The DNA was the basis for D and trimming; V, J and clone size are from that table. The sample has fewer than 250,000 clones; 80% to 90% are singletons. The CDR3 is 14 amino acids. Germline CDR1 LNHDA, CDR2 SQIVND (reference sequence). The ends were cut back, 7 bases at V and 3 bases at J, with 13 bases in the middle.

This TCR was sampled from a woman in her thirties or forties with acute COVID-19. Sequencing input: PBMCs or T cells enriched from blood (not recorded which). This chain connects TRBV19 to TRBJ1-3; D possibly corresponds to TRBD1 (6 bases). CDR3 loop: CASTPDSSGNTIYF. The CDR3 coding sequence is TGTGCCAGTACCCCGGACAGCAGTGGAAACACCATATATTTT.